A single sample is the source of the 2 T cell receptor beta chains below, sequenced in a study of OX40 agonist ivuxolimab in advanced cancers. The assay was immunoSEQ multiplex PCR, and TCRdb's table has in-frame clones only and misses some. The table lists tens of thousands of clones, around 77% of them singletons. The sequences come from CD4+ or CD8+ T cells sorted from blood, collected in a trial of the OX40 agonist ivuxolimab. The receptors were gathered from an adult with an advanced solid tumor such as melanoma, head and neck, liver or kidney cancer.

The rearrangement links TRBV10-3 to TRBJ2-5, with 11 bases identical to TRBD1. The CDR3 runs 16 residues. CDR1 ENHRY and CDR2 SYGVKD come from the germline V gene. Trimming at V came to 6 bases and at J to 5 bases, leaving 11 bases not matched to a gene. The chain's CDR3 is CAIRRTGGKGEETQYF. Here the CDR3 DNA reads TGTGCCATCAGGAGGACAGGGGGCAAAGGGGAGGAGACCCAGTACTTC.

A single count supports this clone. The V and J genes are TRBV11-2 and TRBJ2-7; D gene ambiguous. This CDR3 has 13 amino acids. V lost 7 bases and J lost 2, with 12 bases in between. In germline, CDR1 is SGHAT, CDR2 FQNNGV. The CDR3 protein is CASNQGSTYEQYF. CDR3 sequence (DNA): TGTGCCAGCAATCAAGGGTCAACCTACGAGCAGTACTTC. The full variable domain, rest sourced from reference TRBV11-2 and TRBJ2-7, is EAGVAQSPRYKIIEKRQSVAFWCNPISGHATLYWYQQILGQGPKLLIQFQNNGVVDDSQLPKDRFSAERLKGVDSTLKIQPAKLEDSAVYLCASNQGSTYEQYFGPGTRLTVT.